One and the same sample provided the 14 T cell receptor beta chains below, sequenced in a study of circulating and synovial CD4+ cells in juvenile arthritis (dated by TCRdb to the mid-2010s). Receptors were amplified or captured by the immunoSEQ multiplex PCR assay. The clones in this table, taken by TCRdb from immuneACCESS, are in-frame only. Not every clone is retained; where verified, under half of the shortfall comes from an unresolved V gene, and the cause of the rest is unknown. Within this sample are around 32,000 clones, with roughly 95% of them counted one time only. Less than 0.2% of the sample goes to the ten largest clones. The sequenced sample consisted of CD4+ T cells from blood. Source of these receptors: a human donor with juvenile idiopathic arthritis.

This clone has just one count. This chain connects TRBV29-1 to TRBJ2-3; the D gene is possibly TRBD1 (5 bases). Trimming pared 1 base from V and 7 bases from J, leaving 9 bases between. Germline V gives CDR1 SQVTM, CDR2 ANQGSEA. The CDR3 consists of 12 residues. CDR3 nucleotide sequence: TGCAGCGTTGAAGGAGACAGTAATACGCAGTATTTT. Translating it yields CSVEGDSNTQYF.

Only one count was recorded for this clone. The CDR3 nucleotides are TGTGCCTGGAGCTCCGGGACAAGATCTTACCACTCCTACGAGCAGTACTTC. Translated, it gives CAWSSGTRSYHSYEQYF. The chain couples TRBV30 to TRBJ2-7; D perhaps matches TRBD1 (6 bases). Germline assignment: CDR1 GTSNPN and CDR2 SVGIG (reference sequence). The CDR3 contains 17 residues. Trimming shortened V by 3 bases and J by 0 bases, and 21 bases separated the two germline ends. The complete variable domain, with remaining parts taken from reference TRBV30 and TRBJ2-7, reads SQTIHQWPATLVQPVGSPLSLECTVEGTSNPNLYWYRQAAGRGLQLLFYSVGIGQISSEVPQNLSASRPQDRQFILSSKKLLLSDSGFYLCAWSSGTRSYHSYEQYFGPGTRLTVT.

The rearrangement links TRBV28 to TRBJ1-2; TRBD1 matches 7 bases. In germline, CDR1 is MDHEN, CDR2 SYDVKM. Trimming cost V 6 bases and J 4 bases; bases outside gene matches: 8. This CDR3 is built from 14 residues. CDR3 amino acids: CASRPTGDVYGYTF. DNA of the CDR3: TGTGCCAGCAGACCTACAGGGGATGTCTATGGCTACACCTTC.

The chain has TRBV7-9 and TRBJ2-3; D is ambiguous. The length of the CDR3 is 15 residues. Germline V gene sequence: CDR1 SEHNR, CDR2 FQNEAQ (reference sequence). V gave up 3 bases and J gave up 0 bases, with 10 bases separating them. Here the CDR3 reads CASSFYGASTDTQYF. The CDR3, as DNA: TGTGCCAGCAGCTTTTATGGAGCTAGCACAGATACGCAGTATTTT.

The V call is TRBV10-3, the J call TRBJ1-5; weak D call: TRBD1 (6 bases). The length of the CDR3 is 15 residues. The germline V gene has CDR1 ENHRY and CDR2 SYGVKD. Trimming left V 2 bases short and J 1 base short, with 9 bases between. The CDR3 sequence is CAISEEGGSNQPQHF. The CDR3 bases are TGTGCCATCAGTGAGGAGGGGGGGAGCAATCAGCCCCAGCATTTT.

The chain links TRBV11-3 to TRBJ1-2; D is perhaps TRBD1 (5 bases). With 5 bases removed from V and 4 bases from J, the gap between germline ends came to 11 bases. From germline, CDR1 is SGHNT and CDR2 YENEEA. CDR3 length: 13 amino acids. CDR3 sequence: CASSPRTRYGYTF. The CDR3 bases are TGTGCCAGCAGCCCAAGGACACGCTATGGCTACACCTTC.

The chain has TRBV7-2 and TRBJ2-5, with D possibly being TRBD1 (5 bases). V lost 0 bases, J lost 4 bases, and 9 bases lay in between. The CDR3 totals 14 residues. The germline CDR1 and CDR2 sequences are SGHTA and FQGNSA. This CDR3 reads CASSLARVVETQYF. As DNA, the CDR3 is TGTGCCAGCAGCTTAGCCAGGGTTGTAGAGACCCAGTACTTC.

For this clone: One end of the junction does not line up with germline, which may come from a read error. The chain joins TRBV7-9 to TRBJ1-3; no clear D. Germline CDR1 and CDR2: SEHNR and FQNEAQ (reference sequence). The CDR3 loop spans 14 amino acids. The CDR3 is CASSLAGGLDTIYF. In nucleotides, the CDR3 is TGTGCCAGCAGCCTAGCCGGTGGGCTCGACACCATATATTTT.

This chain joins TRBV7-6 and TRBJ1-3; D might be TRBD1 (6 bases). This CDR3 is built from 17 residues. Per germline, CDR1 SGHVS and CDR2 FNYEAQ. The V end lost 1 base, the J end lost 0 bases, and 13 bases lay between the germline ends. CDR3 nucleotides: TGTGCCAGCAGCTTAGACCCACAGGGTCCCTCTGGAAACACCATATATTTT. Its protein product is CASSLDPQGPSGNTIYF.

This clone appeared a single time. The chain is built from TRBV28 and TRBJ2-7; D remains ambiguous. The CDR3 contains 12 residues. V dropped 5 bases and J dropped 2 bases, with 7 bases sitting between them. Germline V gives CDR1 MDHEN, CDR2 SYDVKM. For the CDR3, the DNA is TGTGCCAGCAGTAGGCAGGCCTACGAGCAGTACTTC. Amino acids: CASSRQAYEQYF. The complete variable domain, with remaining parts taken from reference TRBV28 and TRBJ2-7, reads DVKVTQSSRYLVKRTGEKVFLECVQDMDHENMFWYRQDPGLGLRLIYFSYDVKMKEKGDIPEGYSVSREKKERFSLILESASTNQTSMYLCASSRQAYEQYFGPGTRLTVT.

The rearrangement links TRBV19 to TRBJ2-1, with a tentative D call TRBD2 (6 bases). The V end was cut by 3 bases, the J end by 4 bases, with 16 bases between. This CDR3 has 16 amino acids. Germline CDR1 is LNHDA and CDR2 is SQIVND (reference sequence). CDR3 bases: TGTGCCAGTAGTATGCGTGAAGGAGGGCCATACAATGAGCAGTTCTTC. As protein: CASSMREGGPYNEQFF.

The chain has TRBV15 and TRBJ1-1, with a possible D match to TRBD1 (5 bases). The germline gives CDR1 LNHNV, CDR2 YYDKDF (reference sequence). V lost 1 base and J lost 4, with 10 bases in between. The CDR3 runs to 14 residues. CDR3 DNA: TGTGCCACCAGCAGAGCGGCAGGGCTCACTGAAGCTTTCTTT. Protein product: CATSRAAGLTEAFF.

V is TRBV6-6 and J is TRBJ2-7, with TRBD2 identical over 13 bases. Germline CDR1 is MNHNY and CDR2 is SVGAGI (reference sequence). After removal of 5 bases from V and 6 bases from J, the junction contained 10 bases not matched to a gene. The CDR3 runs to 16 residues. The CDR3 DNA follows: TGTGCCAGCAGTAGTACCCTACTAGCGGGAGGGGGCGAGCAGTACTTC. Translated, it gives CASSSTLLAGGGEQYF.

V and J are TRBV2 and TRBJ1-6, with TRBD1 matching 7 bases. Germline lookup yields CDR1 SNHLY and CDR2 FYNNEI. This CDR3 comprises 14 residues. Unmatched junction bases numbered 6, after V lost 7 bases and J lost 6 bases. The CDR3 DNA follows: TGTGCCAGCACCGAACACAGGGGTAATTCACCCCTCCACTTT. As protein: CASTEHRGNSPLHF. The variable domain in full, completed from reference TRBV2 and TRBJ1-6, reads EPEVTQTPSHQVTQMGQEVILRCVPISNHLYFYWYRQILGQKVEFLVSFYNNEISEKSEIFDDQFSVERPDGSNFTLKIRSTKLEDSAMYFCASTEHRGNSPLHFGNGTRLTVT.